This TCR beta chain was retrieved from a study of beta chain features in type 1 diabetes. Isolated RNA was reverse transcribed in full, so expressed TCRB transcripts were sequenced. Using immunoSEQ multiplex PCR, the repertoire was profiled, and TCRdb retains in-frame clones only, with some absent. The table has 350,000 to 450,000 clones, roughly 14% seen once. The germline CDR1 and CDR2 sequences are LGHNA and YSLEER. The CDR3 covers 16 residues. With V trimmed by 0 bases and J by 0 bases, 4 bases remained unmatched. This clone showed up just a few times. The source material was naive CD4+ T cells from blood. The rearrangement joins TRBV4-3 to TRBJ1-1; 7 positions match TRBD1. The receptor's source is a man aged 25 to 40 in good health. CDR3: CASSQDPQGLNTEAFF. The CDR3 nucleotides are TGCGCCAGCAGCCAAGACCCACAGGGGCTGAACACTGAAGCTTTCTTT.